These 5 T cell receptor beta chains were all obtained from the same sample, sequenced in a study of shared clonotypes between healthy human individuals (dated by TCRdb to about 2020). CD8 naive samples were CD45RO-negative cells positively selected for CCR7, giving a CD45RA+CCR7+ population that excluded TemRA cells. Library preparation employed the immunoSEQ multiplex PCR assay. Held by TCRdb, this immuneACCESS table contains in-frame sequences only and omits some clones. Under half of the omission traces to an unresolved V gene where checked; the cause of the rest is unknown. Recorded for this sample are around 1.9 million clones; around 95% of them occurred a single time. The biggest ten clones account for under 2% of the sample. The sample comprised naive CD8+ T cells from PBMCs. The label giving this sample's cell subset or site can be read as: CD45RA+CCR7+. These receptors came from a man aged 18 to 30 in good health. Some clones in this sample may be carry-over from other donors' samples.

This chain uses TRBV19 with TRBJ2-7; TRBD1 matches at 7 bases. Trimming cost V 6 bases and J 5 bases; bases outside gene matches: 16. The germline V gene encodes CDR1 LNHDA and CDR2 SQIVND (reference sequence). This CDR3 is built from 16 residues. The CDR3 is CASSSWVETGTHEQYF. The CDR3 region has the DNA TGTGCCAGTAGCTCATGGGTCGAGACAGGGACCCACGAGCAGTACTTC.

The rearrangement links TRBV10-1 to TRBJ2-1; D could derive from TRBD1 or TRBD2 (5 bases each). The length of the CDR3 is 15 residues. From germline, CDR1 is WNHNN and CDR2 SYGVQD (reference sequence). Trimming pared 5 bases from V and 0 bases from J, leaving 11 bases between. The CDR3: CASSKRGSSYNEQFF. The CDR3 nucleotides are TGCGCCAGCAGTAAGAGGGGCAGCTCCTACAATGAGCAGTTCTTC.

The chain carries TRBV5-5 and TRBJ2-7; 9 nucleotides agree with TRBD1. Germline V gene data show CDR1 as SGHKS and CDR2 as YYEKEE (reference sequence). There are 15 residues in the CDR3. J was trimmed by 3 bases and V by 4 bases; bases with no gene match: 8. The CDR3 DNA sequence: TGTGCCAGCAGCGACCGGGACAGGGAGTTCTACGAGCAGTACTTC. Amino acid sequence: CASSDRDREFYEQYF.

This sequence joins TRBV7-9 and TRBJ2-5; the D gene is possibly TRBD2 (6 bases). The DNA end is a closer match to TRBJ2-7, so the J assignment may be wrong. The CDR3 is 15 amino acids. CDR1 and CDR2 from the germline V gene are SEHNR and FQNEAQ (reference sequence). CDR3 protein: CASSQLFRGTYEQYF. The CDR3 coding sequence is TGTGCCAGCAGCCAACTCTTCCGCGGGACCTACGAGCAGTACTTC.

The rearrangement joins TRBV5-1 to TRBJ2-3; 7 nucleotides line up with TRBD1. V was clipped by 5 bases and J by 4 bases; unmatched bases: 7. Germline V gene lookup returns CDR1 SGHRS and CDR2 YFSETQ. The CDR3 runs 14 residues. The CDR3 protein is CASSDRVVADTQYF. The CDR3 DNA reads TGCGCCAGCAGTGACAGGGTAGTTGCAGATACGCAGTATTTT.